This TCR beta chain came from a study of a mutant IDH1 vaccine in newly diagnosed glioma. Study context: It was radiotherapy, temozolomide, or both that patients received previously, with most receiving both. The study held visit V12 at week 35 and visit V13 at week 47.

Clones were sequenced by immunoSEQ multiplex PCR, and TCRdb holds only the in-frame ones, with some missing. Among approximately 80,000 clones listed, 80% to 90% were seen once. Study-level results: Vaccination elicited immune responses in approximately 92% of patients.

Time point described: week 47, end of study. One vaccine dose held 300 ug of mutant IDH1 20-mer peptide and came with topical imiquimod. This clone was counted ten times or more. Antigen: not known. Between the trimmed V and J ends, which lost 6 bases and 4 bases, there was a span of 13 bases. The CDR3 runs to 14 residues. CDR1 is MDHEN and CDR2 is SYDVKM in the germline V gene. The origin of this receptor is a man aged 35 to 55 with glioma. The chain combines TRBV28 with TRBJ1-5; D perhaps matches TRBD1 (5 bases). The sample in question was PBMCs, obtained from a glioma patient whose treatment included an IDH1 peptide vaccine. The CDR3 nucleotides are TGTGCCAGCAGGTCGGGGACTCGTAATCAGCCCCAGCATTTT. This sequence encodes CASRSGTRNQPQHF.